This entry lists 19 T cell receptor beta chains sequenced from one sample in a study of identical twins. TCRdb reprocessed the 5' RACE reads with MiXCR, giving one entry per CDR3 protein. The sample holds around 490,000 distinct CDR3 sequences, approximately 14% seen once. A further study also used this sample, focusing on yellow fever vaccine responses in identical twins.

The sample taken for sequencing was CD4+ T cells sorted from blood. The receptors come from a woman aged 18-35 years in good health.

In the case of this clonotype: The germline gene is not matched at one end of the junction; a read error may be the cause. The chain has TRBV2 and TRBJ1-1; D is unresolved. Germline V gene data show CDR1 as SNHLY and CDR2 as FYNNEI. This CDR3 is built from 12 residues. The CDR3 here is CASSEVEYWVLF. The DNA for the CDR3 is TGTGCCAGCAGTGAAGTCGAGTATTGGGTTCTCTTT.

In this sample, this clonotype turned up a few times. The V and J genes are TRBV12-3 or TRBV12-4 and TRBJ2-7; D remains ambiguous. V dropped 1 base and J dropped 3 bases, with 13 bases sitting between them. The CDR3 is 15 residues long. The CDR3 DNA follows: TGTGCCAGCAGTTTAGAGAGCACTCCTTACTACGAGCAGTACTTC. Its protein product is CASSLESTPYYEQYF.

This clonotype has a handful of counts. This chain uses TRBV4-1 with TRBJ2-1; a weak D match, TRBD2 (6 bases). V lost 4 bases to trimming and J lost 7 bases, with 17 bases between them. CDR3 length: 15 residues. Germline V gives CDR1 MGHRA, CDR2 YSYEKL. CDR3 nucleotides: TGCGCCAGCAGCCCTGGCTGGGTGGCGGGGAATGAGCAGTTCTTC. Its protein product is CASSPGWVAGNEQFF.

This clonotype has just a few counts. In DNA form, the CDR3 reads TGTGCCAGCAGCTTGGCGTGGGGGAATCAGCCCCAGCATTTT. It encodes CASSLAWGNQPQHF. The chain carries TRBV5-6 and TRBJ1-5; tentative D call: TRBD1 (5 bases). The CDR3 is 14 amino acids. Trimming took 0 bases from V and 4 from J, leaving 8 bases between them. Germline V gene sequence: CDR1 SGHDT, CDR2 YYEEEE.

This clonotype has a handful of counts. This rearrangement joins TRBV12-3 or TRBV12-4 to TRBJ2-3; perhaps TRBD1 as D (5 bases). The CDR3 totals 14 residues. Trimming took off 9 bases at V and 0 bases at J, with 13 bases between the two ends. CDR3 sequence reads: CASHRTPSTDTQYF. DNA for the CDR3: TGTGCCAGTCATAGGACACCTAGCACAGATACGCAGTATTTT.

This clonotype was detected only once. This CDR3 reads CASSKVPLGETQYF. The DNA of the CDR3 is TGTGCCAGTAGTAAGGTCCCCCTGGGAGAGACCCAGTACTTC. This chain uses TRBV19 with TRBJ2-5; D remains unclear. V lost 4 bases and J lost 4, with 13 bases in between. Germline V CDR1 and CDR2: LNHDA, SQIVND (reference sequence). CDR3 length equals 14 residues.

This clonotype was found a few times. The chain is built from TRBV24-1 and TRBJ2-5; D is unclear. The CDR3 runs 17 residues. V gave up 1 base and J gave up 5 bases, with 19 bases separating them. CDR1 KGHDR and CDR2 SFDVKD come from the germline V gene. The CDR3 protein is CATSDFSDVQREETQYF. DNA of the CDR3: TGTGCCACCAGTGATTTTTCGGACGTCCAACGTGAGGAGACCCAGTACTTC.

The rearrangement links TRBV6-1 to TRBJ1-1, with D possibly TRBD1 on 5 matching bases. The CDR3 consists of 15 residues. Looked up from germline, CDR1 is MNHNS and CDR2 is SASEGT. Between the trimmed V and J ends, which lost 4 bases and 0 bases, there was a span of 12 bases. The CDR3 loop reads CASSVTGTMNTEAFF. CDR3 sequence (DNA): TGTGCCAGCAGTGTCACAGGCACCATGAACACTGAAGCTTTCTTT.

This clonotype showed up just a few times. The CDR3 is CASSLIGIETQYF. The CDR3 nucleotides are TGTGCCAGCAGTTTGATCGGGATAGAGACCCAGTACTTC. V gene TRBV12-3 or TRBV12-4 combines with J gene TRBJ2-5; a possible D gene is TRBD2 (5 bases). The CDR3 length is 13 residues. Trimming stripped 3 bases from V and 4 bases from J, with 9 bases between.

This clonotype was picked up a small number of times. The chain joins TRBV10-3 to TRBJ2-1; TRBD1 is a possible D gene (6 bases). This CDR3 is 15 amino acids long. V was cut by 3 bases and J by 0 bases, with 9 bases left in between. Germline V gene lookup returns CDR1 ENHRY and CDR2 SYGVKD. CDR3 nucleotides: TGTGCCATCAGTGACAGGGGCGGCTCCTACAATGAGCAGTTCTTC. Its protein is CAISDRGGSYNEQFF.

The V and J genes are TRBV19 and TRBJ2-3; TRBD2 might be the D (5 bases). Per the germline V gene, CDR1 is LNHDA and CDR2 is SQIVND (reference sequence). V was cut by 3 bases and J by 6 bases, with 10 bases left in between. The CDR3 has 13 amino acids. The CDR3 nucleotides read TGTGCCAGTAGTATTCGCCAGCGGGATACGCAGTATTTT. Encoded protein: CASSIRQRDTQYF.

This rearrangement joins TRBV18 to TRBJ2-3, with TRBD2 identical over 10 bases. With V trimmed by 1 base and J by 5 bases, 6 bases remained unmatched. Per germline, CDR1 KGHSH and CDR2 LQKENI. CDR3 length equals 16 residues. CDR3 amino acids: CASSPQRGGQVDTQYF. DNA of the CDR3: TGTGCCAGCTCACCACAGCGGGGGGGCCAGGTAGATACGCAGTATTTT.

At least ten counts were recorded for this clonotype. The chain carries TRBV4-1 and TRBJ2-1; D is undetermined. This CDR3 has 14 amino acids. Trimming took 4 bases from V and 4 from J, leaving 11 bases between them. Per the germline V gene, CDR1 is MGHRA and CDR2 is YSYEKL. The CDR3 bases are TGCGCCAGCAGCCGTGGCCAGGCGTACAATGAGCAGTTCTTC. Its translation: CASSRGQAYNEQFF.

In this sample, this clonotype turned up many times. V is TRBV20-1 and J is TRBJ2-5; possibly TRBD1 for D (6 bases). CDR3 size: 14 residues. Per the germline V gene, CDR1 is DFQATT and CDR2 is SNEGSKA (reference sequence). V dropped 6 bases and J dropped 2 bases, with 16 bases sitting between them. CDR3 loop: CSAVHRDKQETQYF. The CDR3 nucleotides read TGCAGTGCGGTTCACCGGGACAAGCAAGAGACCCAGTACTTC.

Only a few counts were recorded for this clonotype. The genes are TRBV5-5 and TRBJ2-3; D not resolved. Germline V gene sequence: CDR1 SGHKS, CDR2 YYEKEE (reference sequence). The CDR3 covers 14 residues. Trimming shortened V by 4 bases and J by 4 bases, and 13 bases separated the two germline ends. In DNA, the CDR3 is TGTGCCAGCAGCCCCGTTGGGCTCTCAGATACGCAGTATTTT. This gives the protein CASSPVGLSDTQYF.

The rearrangement uses TRBV4-1 and TRBJ1-2, with 11 bases identical to TRBD1. Trimming took 4 bases from V and 10 from J; bases not matched to a gene: 11. Germline assignment: CDR1 MGHRA and CDR2 YSYEKL. CDR3 length: 15 residues. The CDR3, as DNA: TGCGCCAGCAGCCCCTGGTCGGGACAGGGGGTACACTACACCTTC. It specifies CASSPWSGQGVHYTF.

This clonotype came up many times. This chain uses TRBV5-1 with TRBJ1-1; D unclear. Trimming pared 0 bases from V and 11 bases from J, leaving 14 bases between. Germline values: CDR1 SGHRS, CDR2 YFSETQ. This CDR3 is 13 amino acids long. The CDR3 loop is CASSLDNSMIAFF. The CDR3 DNA is TGCGCCAGCAGCTTGGATAACAGCATGATTGCTTTCTTT.

The chain couples TRBV5-1 to TRBJ2-7, with D perhaps matching TRBD2 (6 bases). CDR3 length: 16 residues. Germline assignment: CDR1 SGHRS and CDR2 YFSETQ. V was trimmed by 3 bases and J by 3 bases, leaving 19 bases between them. Here the CDR3 reads CASSYLPGDGYYEQYV. CDR3 DNA: TGCGCCAGCAGCTACCTACCGGGGGACGGATACTACGAGCAGTACGTC.

In its sample, this clonotype was seen a few times. The CDR3 DNA reads as TGTGCCAGTAGCCCTCAGGGGGCTAGTCAGCCCCAGCATTTT. Amino acid sequence: CASSPQGASQPQHF. The chain recombines TRBV19 with TRBJ1-5, with 8 bases lining up with TRBD1. The V gene's germline CDR1 is LNHDA and CDR2 SQIVND (reference sequence). CDR3 length: 14 residues. V shed 6 bases and J 6 bases; nucleotides not matched to a gene: 7.